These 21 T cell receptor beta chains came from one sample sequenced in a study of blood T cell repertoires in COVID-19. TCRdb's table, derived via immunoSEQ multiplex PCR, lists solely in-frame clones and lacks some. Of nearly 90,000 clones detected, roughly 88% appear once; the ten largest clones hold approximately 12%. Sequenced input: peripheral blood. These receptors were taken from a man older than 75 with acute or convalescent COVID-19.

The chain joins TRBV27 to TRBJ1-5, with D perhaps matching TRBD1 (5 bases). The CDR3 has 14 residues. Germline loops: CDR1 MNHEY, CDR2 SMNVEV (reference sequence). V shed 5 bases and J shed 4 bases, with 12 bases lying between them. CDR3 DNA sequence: TGTGCCAGCAGTCCCCGGGGGGGGAATCAGCCCCAGCATTTT. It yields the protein CASSPRGGNQPQHF.

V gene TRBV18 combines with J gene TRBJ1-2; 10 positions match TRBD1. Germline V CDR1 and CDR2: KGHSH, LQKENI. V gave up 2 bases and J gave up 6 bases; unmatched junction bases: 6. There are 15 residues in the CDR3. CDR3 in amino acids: CASSPTGQGSDGYTF. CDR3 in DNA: TGTGCCAGCTCACCAACGGGACAGGGGAGCGATGGCTACACCTTC.

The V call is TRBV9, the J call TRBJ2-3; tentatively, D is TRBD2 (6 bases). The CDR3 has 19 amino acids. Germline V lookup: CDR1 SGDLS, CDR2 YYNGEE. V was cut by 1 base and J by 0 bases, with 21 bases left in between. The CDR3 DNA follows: TGTGCCAGCAGCGTAAGGGGAGGCGGCGCCGACCCTAGCACAGATACGCAGTATTTT. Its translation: CASSVRGGGADPSTDTQYF. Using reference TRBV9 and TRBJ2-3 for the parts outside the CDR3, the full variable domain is DSGVTQTPKHLITATGQRVTLRCSPRSGDLSVYWYQQSLDQGLQFLIQYYNGEERAKGNILERFSAQQFPDLHSELNLSSLELGDSALYFCASSVRGGGADPSTDTQYFGPGTRLTVL.

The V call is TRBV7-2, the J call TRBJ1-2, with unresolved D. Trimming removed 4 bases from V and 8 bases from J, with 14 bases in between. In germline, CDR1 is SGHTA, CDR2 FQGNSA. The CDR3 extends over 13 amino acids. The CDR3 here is CASSSGPGGGYTF. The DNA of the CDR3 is TGTGCCAGCAGCTCCGGACCGGGAGGAGGCTACACCTTC.

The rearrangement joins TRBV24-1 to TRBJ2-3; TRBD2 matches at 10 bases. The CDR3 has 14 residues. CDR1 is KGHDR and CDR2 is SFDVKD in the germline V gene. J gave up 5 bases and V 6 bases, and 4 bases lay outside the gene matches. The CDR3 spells CATSPSGRGDTQYF. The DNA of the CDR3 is TGTGCCACCAGTCCTAGCGGGAGAGGAGATACGCAGTATTTT.

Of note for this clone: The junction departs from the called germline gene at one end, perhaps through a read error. The CDR3 loop reads CASSYNFPQDYGYTF. The CDR3 coding sequence is TGTGCCAGTAGTTACAACTTCCCACAGGACTATGGCTACACCTTC. The V and J genes are TRBV6-5 and TRBJ1-2, with TRBD1 as a possible D gene (5 bases). The CDR3 extends over 15 amino acids. Germline V gene lookup returns CDR1 MNHEY and CDR2 SVGAGI.

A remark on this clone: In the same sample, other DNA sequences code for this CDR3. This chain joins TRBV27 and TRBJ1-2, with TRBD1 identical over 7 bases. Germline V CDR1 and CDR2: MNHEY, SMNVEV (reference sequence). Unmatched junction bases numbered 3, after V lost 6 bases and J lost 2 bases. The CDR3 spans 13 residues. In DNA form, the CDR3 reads TGTGCCAGCAGGCCGACAGGGAACTATGGCTACACCTTC. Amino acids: CASRPTGNYGYTF.

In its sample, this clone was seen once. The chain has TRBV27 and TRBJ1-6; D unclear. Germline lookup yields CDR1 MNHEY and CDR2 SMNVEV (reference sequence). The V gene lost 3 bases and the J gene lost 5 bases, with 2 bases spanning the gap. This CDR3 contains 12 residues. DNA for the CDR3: TGTGCCAGCAGTTTTAATAATTCACCCCTCCACTTT. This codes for CASSFNNSPLHF.

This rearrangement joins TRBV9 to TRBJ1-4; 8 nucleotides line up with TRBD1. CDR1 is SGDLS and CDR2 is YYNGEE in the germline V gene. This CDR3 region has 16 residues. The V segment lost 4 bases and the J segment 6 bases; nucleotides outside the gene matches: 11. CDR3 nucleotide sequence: TGTGCCAGCAGCTTATCCGGACAGGGTGCGCATGAAAAACTGTTTTTT. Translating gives CASSLSGQGAHEKLFF. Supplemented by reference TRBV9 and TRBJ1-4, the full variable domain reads DSGVTQTPKHLITATGQRVTLRCSPRSGDLSVYWYQQSLDQGLQFLIQYYNGEERAKGNILERFSAQQFPDLHSELNLSSLELGDSALYFCASSLSGQGAHEKLFFGSGTQLSVL.

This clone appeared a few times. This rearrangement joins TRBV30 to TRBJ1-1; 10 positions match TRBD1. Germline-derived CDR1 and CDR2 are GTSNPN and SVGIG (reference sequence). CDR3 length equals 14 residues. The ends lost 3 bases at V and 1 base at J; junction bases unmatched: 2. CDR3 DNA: TGTGCCTGGAGAGACAGGGGGCGGAACACTGAAGCTTTCTTT. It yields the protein CAWRDRGRNTEAFF.

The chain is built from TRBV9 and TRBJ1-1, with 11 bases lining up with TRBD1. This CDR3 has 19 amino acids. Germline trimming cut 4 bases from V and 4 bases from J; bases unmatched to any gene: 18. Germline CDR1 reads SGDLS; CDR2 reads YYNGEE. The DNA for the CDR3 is TGTGCCAGCAGCACCCCCAAGGACAGGGGGCAAGTAGAGGGCACTGAAGCTTTCTTT. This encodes CASSTPKDRGQVEGTEAFF.

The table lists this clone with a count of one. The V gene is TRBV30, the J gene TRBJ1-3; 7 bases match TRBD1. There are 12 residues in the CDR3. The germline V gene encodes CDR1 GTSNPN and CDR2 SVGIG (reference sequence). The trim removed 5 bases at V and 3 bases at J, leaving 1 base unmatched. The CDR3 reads CAWGTVGNTIYF. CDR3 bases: TGTGCCTGGGGGACAGTTGGAAACACCATATATTTT. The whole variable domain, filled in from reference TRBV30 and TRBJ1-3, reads SQTIHQWPATLVQPVGSPLSLECTVEGTSNPNLYWYRQAAGRGLQLLFYSVGIGQISSEVPQNLSASRPQDRQFILSSKKLLLSDSGFYLCAWGTVGNTIYFGEGSWLTVV.

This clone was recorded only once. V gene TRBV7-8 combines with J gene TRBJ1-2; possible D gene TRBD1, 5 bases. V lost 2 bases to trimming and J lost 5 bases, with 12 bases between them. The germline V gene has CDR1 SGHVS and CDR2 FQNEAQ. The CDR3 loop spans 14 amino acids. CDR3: CASSLLGGTYGYTF. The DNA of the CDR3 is TGTGCCAGCAGCTTATTGGGGGGGACGTATGGCTACACCTTC. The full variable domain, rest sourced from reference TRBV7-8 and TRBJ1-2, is GAGVSQSPRYKVAKRGQDVALRCDPISGHVSLFWYQQALGQGPEFLTYFQNEAQLDKSGLPSDRFFAERPEGSVSTLKIQRTQQEDSAVYLCASSLLGGTYGYTFGSGTRLTVV.

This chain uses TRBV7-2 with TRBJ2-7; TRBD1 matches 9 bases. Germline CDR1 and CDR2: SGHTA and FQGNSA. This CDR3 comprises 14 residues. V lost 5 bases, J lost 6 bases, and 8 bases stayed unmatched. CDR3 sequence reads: CASSPTGGYGEQYF. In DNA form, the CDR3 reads TGTGCCAGCAGCCCGACAGGGGGATACGGCGAGCAGTACTTC.

CDR3 in amino acids: CASSPFTRESRSGYTF. The DNA of the CDR3 is TGTGCCAGCTCACCCTTTACCCGGGAATCGCGGAGTGGCTACACCTTC. The chain employs TRBV18 and TRBJ1-2; D unresolved. V dropped 3 bases and J dropped 7 bases, with 21 bases sitting between them. This CDR3 spans 16 amino acids. In germline, CDR1 is KGHSH, CDR2 LQKENI.

The DNA of the CDR3 is TGTGCCAGCAGTGGACAGGGCAGCACCGGGGAGCTGTTTTTT. Encoded protein: CASSGQGSTGELFF. The chain links TRBV28 to TRBJ2-2; 8 positions match TRBD1. This CDR3 comprises 14 residues. The V segment lost 5 bases and the J segment 4 bases; nucleotides outside the gene matches: 3. Germline V gene sequence: CDR1 MDHEN, CDR2 SYDVKM.

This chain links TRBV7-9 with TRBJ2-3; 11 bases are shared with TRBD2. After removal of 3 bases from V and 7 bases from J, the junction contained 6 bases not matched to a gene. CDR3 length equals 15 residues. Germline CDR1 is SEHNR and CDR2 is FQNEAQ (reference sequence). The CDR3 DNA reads TGTGCCAGCAGCTTTAGCGGGGGGGCCGCGTATACGCAGTATTTT. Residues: CASSFSGGAAYTQYF.

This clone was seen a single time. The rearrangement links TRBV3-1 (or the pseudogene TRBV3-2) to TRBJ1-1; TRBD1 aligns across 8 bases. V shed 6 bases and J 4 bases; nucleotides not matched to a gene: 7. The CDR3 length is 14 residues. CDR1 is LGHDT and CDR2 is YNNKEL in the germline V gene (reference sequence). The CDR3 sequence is CASRAGGLATEAFF. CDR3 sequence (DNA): TGTGCCAGCAGAGCAGGGGGCTTAGCCACTGAAGCTTTCTTT.

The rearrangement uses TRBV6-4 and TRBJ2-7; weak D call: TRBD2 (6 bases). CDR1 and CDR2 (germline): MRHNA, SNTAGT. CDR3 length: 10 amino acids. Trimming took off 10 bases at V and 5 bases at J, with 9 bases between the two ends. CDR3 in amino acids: CAIGGNEQYF. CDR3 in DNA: TGTGCCATAGGAGGGAACGAGCAGTACTTC.

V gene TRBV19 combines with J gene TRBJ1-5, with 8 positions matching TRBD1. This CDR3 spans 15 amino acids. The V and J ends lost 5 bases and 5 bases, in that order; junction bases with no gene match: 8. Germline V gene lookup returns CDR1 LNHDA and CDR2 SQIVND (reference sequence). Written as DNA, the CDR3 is TGTGCCAGTAGTCGGACAGGGTCCTTAGATCAGCCCCAGCATTTT. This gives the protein CASSRTGSLDQPQHF.

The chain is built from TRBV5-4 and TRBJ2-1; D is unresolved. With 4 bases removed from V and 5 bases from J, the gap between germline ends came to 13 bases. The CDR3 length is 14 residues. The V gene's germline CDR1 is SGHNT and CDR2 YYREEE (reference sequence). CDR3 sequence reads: CASSLAGLDNEQFF. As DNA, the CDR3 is TGTGCCAGCAGCCTGGCTGGCCTCGACAATGAGCAGTTCTTC. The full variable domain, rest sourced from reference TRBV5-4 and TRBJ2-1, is ETGVTQSPTHLIKTRGQQVTLRCSSQSGHNTVSWYQQALGQGPQFIFQYYREEENGRGNFPPRFSGLQFPNYSSELNVNALELDDSALYLCASSLAGLDNEQFFGPGTRLTVL.